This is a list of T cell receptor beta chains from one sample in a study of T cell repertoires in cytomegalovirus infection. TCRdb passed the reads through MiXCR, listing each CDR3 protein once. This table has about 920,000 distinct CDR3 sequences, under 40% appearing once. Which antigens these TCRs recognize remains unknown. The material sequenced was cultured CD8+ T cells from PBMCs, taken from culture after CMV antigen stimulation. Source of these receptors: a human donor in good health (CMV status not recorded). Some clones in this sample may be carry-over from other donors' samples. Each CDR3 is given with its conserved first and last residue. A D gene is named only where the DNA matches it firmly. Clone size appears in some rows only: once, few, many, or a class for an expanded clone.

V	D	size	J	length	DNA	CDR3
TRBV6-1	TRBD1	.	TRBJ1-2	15	TGTGCCAGCACCTCAGGACAGGGGCCGGACTATGGCTACACCTTC	CASTSGQGPDYGYTF
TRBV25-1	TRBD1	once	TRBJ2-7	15	TGTGCCCGCAGTGATGGGACAGGGGTAATCTACGAGCAGTACTTC	CARSDGTGVIYEQYF
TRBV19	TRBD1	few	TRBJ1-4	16	TGTGCCAGTAGTGCAGGGGGAGGATGGACTAATGAAAAACTGTTTTTT	CASSAGGGWTNEKLFF
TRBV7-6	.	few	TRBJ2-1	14	TGTGCCAGCAGCGATGGACAGCACTACAATGAGCAGTTCTTC	CASSDGQHYNEQFF
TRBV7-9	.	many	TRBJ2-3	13	TGTGCCAGCAGCTTAGGGGAAAGAGATACGCAGTATTTT	CASSLGERDTQYF
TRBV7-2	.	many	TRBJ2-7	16	TGTGCCAGCAGCTTAGGGTCCCAGCCCCCGTCCTACGAGCAGTACTTC	CASSLGSQPPSYEQYF
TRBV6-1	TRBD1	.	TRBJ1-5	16	TGTGCCAGCAGTGCCAAGGGACAGGGTGTTTGGCAGCCCCAGCATTTT	CASSAKGQGVWQPQHF
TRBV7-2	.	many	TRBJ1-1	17	TGTGCCAGCAGCCCTAGAGGCTGGGGGAGTTGGGACACTGAAGCTTTCTTT	CASSPRGWGSWDTEAFF
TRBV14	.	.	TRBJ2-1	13	TGTGCCAGCAGCCACACAACCTCGAGAGAGCAGTTCTTC	CASSHTTSREQFF
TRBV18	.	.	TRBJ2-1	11	TGTGCCAGCTCACCGGACGAACCGCAGTTCTTC	CASSPDEPQFF
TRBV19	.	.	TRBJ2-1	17	TGTGCCAGTAGTATTCCGATTGACAGGATCCCCTACAATGAGCAGTTCTTC	CASSIPIDRIPYNEQFF
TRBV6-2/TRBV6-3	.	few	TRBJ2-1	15	TGTGCCAGCAGTTCTCCTGGGACCAGTTACAATGAGCAGTTCTTC	CASSSPGTSYNEQFF
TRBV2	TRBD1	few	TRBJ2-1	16	TGTGCCAGCAGCGAAATGGGACAGTTGATCATCAATGAGCAGTTCTTC	CASSEMGQLIINEQFF
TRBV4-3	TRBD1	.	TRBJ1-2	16	TGCGCCAGCAGCCAAGATTATCGGCAGGGGGAATATGGCTACACCTTC	CASSQDYRQGEYGYTF
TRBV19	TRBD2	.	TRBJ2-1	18	TGTGCCAGTAGTCCCGGGACTAGCGGGGGGGCAGTCTACAATGAGCAGTTCTTC	CASSPGTSGGAVYNEQFF
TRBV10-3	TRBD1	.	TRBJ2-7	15	TGTGCCATCAGTGCTAGGGACAGGGGTTCCTACGAGCAGTACTTC	CAISARDRGSYEQYF
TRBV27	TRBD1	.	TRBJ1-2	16	TGTGCCAGCAGTCCCGGGACAGGGGGCTTTAACTATGGCTACACCTTC	CASSPGTGGFNYGYTF
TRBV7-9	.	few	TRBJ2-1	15	TGTGCCAGCAGCCCAGGGGACTACCTTTACAATGAGCAGTTCTTC	CASSPGDYLYNEQFF